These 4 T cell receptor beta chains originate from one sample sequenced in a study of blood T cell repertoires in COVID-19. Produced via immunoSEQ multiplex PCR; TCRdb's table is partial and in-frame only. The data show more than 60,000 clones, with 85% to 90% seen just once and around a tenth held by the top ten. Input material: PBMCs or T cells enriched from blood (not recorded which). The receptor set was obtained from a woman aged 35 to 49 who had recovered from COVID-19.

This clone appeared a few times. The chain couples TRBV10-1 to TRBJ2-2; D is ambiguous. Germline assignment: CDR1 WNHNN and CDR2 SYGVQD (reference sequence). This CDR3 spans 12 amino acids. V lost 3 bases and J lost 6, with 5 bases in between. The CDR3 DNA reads TGCGCCAGCAGTGACAGGTCCGGGGAGCTGTTTTTT. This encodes CASSDRSGELFF.

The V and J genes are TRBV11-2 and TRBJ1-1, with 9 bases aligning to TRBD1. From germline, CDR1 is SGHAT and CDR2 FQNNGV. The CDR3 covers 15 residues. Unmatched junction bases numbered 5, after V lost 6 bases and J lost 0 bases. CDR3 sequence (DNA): TGTGCCAGCAGAGGGGACAGGGTGGTGAACACTGAAGCTTTCTTT. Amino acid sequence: CASRGDRVVNTEAFF.

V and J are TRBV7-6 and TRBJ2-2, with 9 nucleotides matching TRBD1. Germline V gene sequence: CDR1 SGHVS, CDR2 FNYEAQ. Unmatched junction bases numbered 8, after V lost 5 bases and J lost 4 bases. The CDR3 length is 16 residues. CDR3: CASSTLTGGGTGELFF. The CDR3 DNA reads TGTGCCAGCAGCACCCTGACAGGGGGAGGCACCGGGGAGCTGTTTTTT. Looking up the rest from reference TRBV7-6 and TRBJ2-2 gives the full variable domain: GAGVSQSPRYKVTKRGQDVALRCDPISGHVSLYWYRQALGQGPEFLTYFNYEAQQDKSGLPNDRFSAERPEGSISTLTIQRTEQRDSAMYRCASSTLTGGGTGELFFGEGSRLTVL.

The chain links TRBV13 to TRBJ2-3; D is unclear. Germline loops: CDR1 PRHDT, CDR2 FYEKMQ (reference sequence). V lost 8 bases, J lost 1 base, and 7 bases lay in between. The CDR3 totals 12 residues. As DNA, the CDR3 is TGTGCCAGCGGAGTTCGCACAGATACGCAGTATTTT. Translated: CASGVRTDTQYF.